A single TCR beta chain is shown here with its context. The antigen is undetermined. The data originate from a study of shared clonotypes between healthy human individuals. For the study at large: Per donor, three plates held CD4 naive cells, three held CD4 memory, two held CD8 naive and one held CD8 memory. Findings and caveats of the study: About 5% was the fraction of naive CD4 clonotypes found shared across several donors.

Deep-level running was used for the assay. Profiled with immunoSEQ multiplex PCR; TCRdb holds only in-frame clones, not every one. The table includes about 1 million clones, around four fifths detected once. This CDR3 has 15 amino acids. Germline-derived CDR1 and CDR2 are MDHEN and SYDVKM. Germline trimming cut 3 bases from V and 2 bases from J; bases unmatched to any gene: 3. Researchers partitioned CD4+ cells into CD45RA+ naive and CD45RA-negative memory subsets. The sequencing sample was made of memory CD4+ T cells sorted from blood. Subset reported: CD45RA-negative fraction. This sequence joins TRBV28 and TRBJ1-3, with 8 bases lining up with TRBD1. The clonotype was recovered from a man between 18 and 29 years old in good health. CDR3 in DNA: TGTGCCAGCAGTTTCGCAGGGGGCCCTGGAAACACCATATATTTT. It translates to CASSFAGGPGNTIYF.